This TCR beta chain was profiled in a study of long-term antiretroviral therapy in people with HIV. Study findings and constraints: Post-ART, diversity grew, though it stayed under transplant donor control levels.

Version v3.0 of the immunoSEQ assay ran at survey level. Here immunoSEQ multiplex PCR was the method, and the copy in TCRdb shows in-frame clones only, minus some. The sample contains 15,000 to 20,000 clones, about 86% of which appear only once. This clone was detected once. Its antigen is unidentified. The junction had 7 bases not matched to a gene; V was cut back by 7 bases and J by 5 bases. The CDR3 sequence is 15 residues long. Germline CDR1 and CDR2: LNHDA and SQIVND (reference sequence). Sequenced here: unsorted PBMCs, sampled just before starting antiretroviral therapy. This TCR was recovered from a man aged 35 to 55 with HIV. The V and J genes are TRBV19 and TRBJ2-3, with 12 bases lining up with TRBD2. The CDR3 DNA reads TGTGCCAGTAACCGACTAGCGGGGGTGGGAGATACGCAGTATTTT. Residues: CASNRLAGVGDTQYF.